Following are 20 T cell receptor beta chains from one sample sequenced in a study of vaccination effects on CD4 cells after COVID-19. These TCRs' antigens remain unknown. The ViraFEST assay expanded antigen-specific CD4+ T cells with viral peptide pools before sequencing. CD4+ T cell isolation took place after 10 days of culture. No vaccinee had earlier SARS-CoV-2 infection, and nucleocapsid antibodies were negative. The method was immunoSEQ multiplex PCR; TCRdb's version includes in-frame clones alone and lacks a portion of them. This sample has tens of thousands of clones, with around three quarters found just once. Source: CD4+ T cells from PBMCs cultured with HCoV-NL63 spike peptides, taken before COVID-19 vaccination. The source of these receptors is a human donor who received a COVID-19 vaccine.

V gene TRBV5-1 combines with J gene TRBJ1-5; TRBD1 matches at 11 bases. Germline lookup yields CDR1 SGHRS and CDR2 YFSETQ. The CDR3 runs to 18 residues. V gave up 9 bases and J gave up 5 bases; unmatched junction bases: 19. CDR3 in amino acids: CAIVGDRGLGRGYQPQHF. Written as DNA, the CDR3 is TGCGCCATCGTTGGGGACAGGGGGTTGGGAAGAGGGTATCAGCCCCAGCATTTT.

The J gene is TRBJ1-5, the V gene TRBV18; tentatively, D is TRBD1 (5 bases). The germline V gene encodes CDR1 KGHSH and CDR2 LQKENI. The CDR3 loop spans 15 amino acids. With 6 bases removed from V and 5 bases from J, the gap between germline ends came to 17 bases. The CDR3 protein is CASSPQGGWDQPQHF. CDR3 bases: TGTGCCAGCTCCCCCCAGGGTGGGTGGGATCAGCCCCAGCATTTT. Supplemented by reference TRBV18 and TRBJ1-5, the full variable domain reads NAGVMQNPRHLVRRRGQEARLRCSPMKGHSHVYWYRQLPEEGLKFMVYLQKENIIDESGMPKERFSAEFPKEGPSILRIQQVVRGDSAAYFCASSPQGGWDQPQHFGDGTRLSIL.

Only one count was recorded for this clone. The genes are TRBV2 and TRBJ2-7; D is unresolved. V was pared by 6 bases and J by 4 bases, with 19 bases between. The CDR3 runs 15 residues. Germline lookup yields CDR1 SNHLY and CDR2 FYNNEI. The CDR3 region has the DNA TGTGCCAGCAGCGAACAACCTCTCCCTCGGTACGAGCAGTACGTC. Its protein is CASSEQPLPRYEQYV.

The chain combines TRBV29-1 with TRBJ2-6, with TRBD1 identical over 7 bases. This CDR3 contains 15 residues. The germline CDR1 and CDR2 sequences are SQVTM and ANQGSEA. V lost 4 bases and J lost 1; bases outside the gene matches: 4. CDR3 nucleotide sequence: TGCAGCGTTGTGACAGGGCAGTCTGGGGCCAACGTCCTGACTTTC. It translates to CSVVTGQSGANVLTF.

This chain joins TRBV7-2 and TRBJ2-7; TRBD1 aligns across 8 bases. Unmatched junction bases numbered 6, after V lost 5 bases and J lost 6 bases. This CDR3 contains 13 residues. The germline V gene has CDR1 SGHTA and CDR2 FQGNSA. The CDR3 DNA sequence: TGTGCCAGCAGCCGCATTCAGGGGGCCGAGCAGTACGTC. Amino acids: CASSRIQGAEQYV.

This clone was observed a few times. The V and J genes are TRBV6-4 and TRBJ1-4; a possible D gene is TRBD1 (5 bases). Germline V CDR1 and CDR2: MRHNA, SNTAGT. Trimming pared 5 bases from V and 6 bases from J, leaving 10 bases between. The CDR3 runs 13 residues. Here the CDR3 reads CASSRDLDEKLFF. CDR3 nucleotide sequence: TGTGCCAGCAGTCGGGACCTTGATGAAAAACTGTTTTTT.

This clone was detected only once. This chain links TRBV5-5 with TRBJ1-5; a weak D match, TRBD1 (5 bases). The CDR3 contains 14 residues. The V and J ends lost 6 bases and 4 bases respectively, with 14 bases between them. CDR1 and CDR2 (germline): SGHKS, YYEKEE (reference sequence). CDR3 loop: CASNPGGLNQPQHF. The DNA of the CDR3 is TGTGCCAGCAATCCGGGGGGGTTAAATCAGCCCCAGCATTTT.

The chain couples TRBV21-1 to TRBJ1-4. TRBV21-1 is marked as a pseudogene. The CDR3 loop spans 13 amino acids. CDR3 sequence (DNA): TGTGCCAGCAGCAAAGCGGCGAGGGAAAAACTGTTTTTT. Its protein is CASSKAAREKLFF.

CDR3 coding DNA: TGTGCCAGCTTCCTCCCTCGACAGGGAGGTTATGGCTACACCTTC. This encodes CASFLPRQGGYGYTF. The chain recombines TRBV6-6 with TRBJ1-2; 7 nucleotides line up with TRBD1. Germline CDR1 reads MNHNY; CDR2 reads SVGAGI (reference sequence). Unmatched junction bases numbered 14, after V lost 8 bases and J lost 5 bases. This CDR3 is 15 amino acids long.

J is TRBJ2-2 and V is TRBV24-1, with D possibly TRBD1 on 6 matching bases. The CDR3 contains 16 residues. Looked up from germline, CDR1 is KGHDR and CDR2 is SFDVKD. The ends were cut back, 8 bases at V and 1 base at J, with 16 bases in the middle. CDR3 DNA sequence: TGTGCCACCAACGCCCAGGGGCGGTGGAACACCGGGGAGCTGTTTTTT. Its protein is CATNAQGRWNTGELFF.

This chain links TRBV29-1 with TRBJ2-1, with D perhaps TRBD1 or TRBD2 (6 bases each). Germline assignment: CDR1 SQVTM and CDR2 ANQGSEA. The CDR3 totals 13 residues. V lost 4 bases and J lost 4, with 11 bases in between. The CDR3 loop is CSVGGDIYNEQFF. CDR3 DNA: TGCAGCGTTGGGGGGGACATATACAATGAGCAGTTCTTC.

The chain carries TRBV6-1 and TRBJ1-2, with D perhaps TRBD1 (6 bases). V was clipped by 0 bases and J by 4 bases, with 12 bases between them. From germline, CDR1 is MNHNS and CDR2 SASEGT. The CDR3 is made up of 15 amino acids. The CDR3 region is CASSEASTGAYGYTF. DNA of the CDR3: TGTGCCAGCAGTGAAGCGTCGACGGGGGCCTATGGCTACACCTTC.

This chain links TRBV14 with TRBJ1-2, with a tentative D call TRBD1 (5 bases). Germline V lookup: CDR1 SGHDN, CDR2 FVKESK. V lost 0 bases to trimming and J lost 2 bases, with 16 bases between them. CDR3 size: 17 residues. The CDR3, as DNA: TGTGCCAGCAGCCAAGATTTTGGGGGTCGAGGGAACTATGGCTACACCTTC. Residues: CASSQDFGGRGNYGYTF.

V is TRBV6-2 or TRBV6-3 and J is TRBJ1-1, with no clear D. The V gene's germline CDR1 is MNHEY and CDR2 SVGEGT. CDR3 length: 14 amino acids. The V gene lost 2 bases and the J gene lost 10 bases, with 17 bases spanning the gap. The DNA of the CDR3 is TGTGCCAGCAGTTACGAAAGGGTATCAAGAAGAGCTTTCTTT. It encodes CASSYERVSRRAFF.

This chain links TRBV30 with TRBJ2-6; D possibly uses TRBD1 or TRBD2 (5 bases each). CDR3 length equals 15 residues. The germline CDR1 and CDR2 sequences are GTSNPN and SVGIG (reference sequence). The V and J ends lost 6 bases and 0 bases respectively, with 12 bases between them. The CDR3 region has the DNA TGTGCCTGCACCTTTGGGGGCTCTGGGGCCAACGTCCTGACTTTC. This translates into CACTFGGSGANVLTF.

The V call is TRBV5-4, the J call TRBJ1-1; TRBD1 matches 7 bases. This CDR3 spans 13 amino acids. Looked up from germline, CDR1 is SGHNT and CDR2 is YYREEE (reference sequence). The J segment lost 8 bases and the V segment lost 4 bases, leaving 8 bases of the junction unmatched. The CDR3 nucleotides are TGTGCCAGCAGCCGTGACAGGGTAGGCGAAGCTTTCTTT. Its translation is CASSRDRVGEAFF.

This chain joins TRBV3-1 (or the pseudogene TRBV3-2) and TRBJ2-2; no reliable D call. Germline V CDR1 and CDR2: LGHDT, YNNKEL (reference sequence). CDR3 length: 14 amino acids. V lost 8 bases to trimming and J lost 1 base, with 11 bases between them. CDR3 sequence reads: CASSPFVNTGELFF. DNA for the CDR3: TGTGCCAGCTCCCCCTTTGTGAACACCGGGGAGCTGTTTTTT.

In its sample, this clone was seen once. This chain uses TRBV19 with TRBJ1-5; maybe TRBD1 (6 bases). This CDR3 comprises 14 residues. V was trimmed by 8 bases and J by 7 bases, leaving 18 bases between them. The V gene's germline CDR1 is LNHDA and CDR2 SQIVND (reference sequence). The CDR3 reads CASCRGGGNQPQHF. Here the CDR3 DNA reads TGTGCCAGTTGCCGAGGGGGGGGAAACCAGCCCCAGCATTTT.

The chain is built from TRBV24-1 and TRBJ1-2, with TRBD1 matching 10 bases. V was pared by 3 bases and J by 5 bases, with 8 bases of the junction left unmatched. This CDR3 has 16 residues. Germline V gene data show CDR1 as KGHDR and CDR2 as SFDVKD. CDR3 loop: CATSDPRTGGIYGYTF. CDR3 sequence (DNA): TGTGCCACCAGTGATCCGAGGACAGGGGGGATTTATGGCTACACCTTC.

V is TRBV30 and J is TRBJ1-1; 9 bases match TRBD1. The V gene end was trimmed by 0 bases and the J gene end by 1 base; junction bases not matched to a gene: 6. The germline gives CDR1 GTSNPN, CDR2 SVGIG (reference sequence). CDR3 length: 16 residues. This CDR3 is CAWSVQPGQGNTEAFF. The DNA of the CDR3 is TGTGCCTGGAGTGTCCAGCCGGGACAGGGGAACACTGAAGCTTTCTTT.